This T cell receptor (beta chain) comes out of a study of blood T cell repertoires in COVID-19. On the study more broadly: PBMCs, B-cell-depleted T cells, or T cells were the source of the cDNA or gDNA that made up the material.

Profiling relied on immunoSEQ multiplex PCR, and the TCRdb table lists in-frame clones only, not all of them. The data hold a few hundred thousand clones, with roughly 90% observed a single time. This clone was seen a handful of times. CDR1 and CDR2 from the germline V gene are MDHEN and SYDVKM. The CDR3 totals 12 residues. Trimming shortened V by 5 bases and J by 11 bases, and 15 bases separated the two germline ends. Cohorts were determined from participant-reported clinical history. Cohort 3 donors were reported recovered after two negative PCRs, clearance, or symptom resolution. The sequenced sample consisted of PBMCs or T cells enriched from blood (not recorded which). V usage is TRBV28 and J usage is TRBJ1-1; D gene unclear. This TCR was recovered from a woman in her twenties or thirties who had recovered from COVID-19. In DNA form, the CDR3 reads TGTGCCAGCAGTCTAAACCCCCGAGGGGCTTTCTTT. Its translation: CASSLNPRGAFF.